These T cell receptor beta chains were read from a single sample in a study of blood T cell repertoires in COVID-19. TCRdb keeps only in-frame clones here, not all; method: immunoSEQ multiplex PCR. The table shows under 150,000 clones, with around 85% occurring only once. The sequenced sample consisted of PBMCs or T cells enriched from blood (not recorded which). These receptors were taken from a woman aged 40 to 50 who had recovered from COVID-19. Both conserved end residues are trimmed from each CDR3.

V: TRBV14
J: TRBJ1-3
CDR3: ASSPPGQASSGNTIY

V: TRBV29-1
J: TRBJ2-5
CDR3: SVVKGRGFGETQY

V: TRBV5-1
J: TRBJ1-6
CDR3: ASSAGTVGLERPLH

V: TRBV2
J: TRBJ1-2
CDR3: ASRQGQAPYGYT

V: TRBV3-1/TRBV3-2
J: TRBJ2-7
CDR3: ASSQDSAYSSYEQY

V: TRBV12-2
J: TRBJ2-1
CDR3: ASRLSGFNRENEQF

V: TRBV5-1
J: TRBJ2-7
CDR3: ASSLVLGGSYEQY

V: TRBV19
J: TRBJ1-1
CDR3: ASSHGTGQTEAF

V: TRBV5-1
J: TRBJ1-1
CDR3: ASSSGDSGTEAF

V: TRBV2
J: TRBJ2-3
CDR3: ASSRGLALSTDTQY

V: TRBV6-5
J: TRBJ1-2
CDR3: ASSYSWTGDYGYT